This passage covers 29 T cell receptor beta chains from one sample sequenced in a study of blood T cell repertoires in COVID-19. Repertoires were generated with immunoSEQ multiplex PCR, while TCRdb's copy carries only in-frame clones and drops some. The table lists some 120,000 clones, more than 80% of them singletons, with approximately 3.5% in the top ten. What was sequenced was peripheral blood. The receptors originated from a woman of 80 years or more with COVID-19, enrolled during active disease.

The chain is built from TRBV9 and TRBJ2-6; D is perhaps TRBD1 (5 bases). Trimming stripped 0 bases from V and 4 bases from J, with 8 bases between. This CDR3 has 15 residues. Germline CDR1 reads SGDLS; CDR2 reads YYNGEE. CDR3 nucleotides: TGTGCCAGCAGCGTAGCAGGGCTCGGGGCCAACGTCCTGACTTTC. Protein: CASSVAGLGANVLTF.

This chain connects TRBV4-3 to TRBJ1-6; D uncertain. Germline loops: CDR1 LGHNA, CDR2 YSLEER. V lost 0 bases and J 7 bases, leaving 10 bases between the germline ends. The CDR3 extends over 15 amino acids. The CDR3, as DNA: TGCGCCAGCAGCCAAGATAATTCGGTCAATTCACCCCTCCACTTT. Protein: CASSQDNSVNSPLHF.

The chain carries TRBV12-3 or TRBV12-4 and TRBJ2-3; the D is unclear. V lost 4 bases and J lost 4, with 9 bases in between. The CDR3 contains 13 residues. CDR3 protein: CASSSNGPDTQYF. Written as DNA, the CDR3 is TGTGCCAGCAGTTCGAATGGCCCAGATACGCAGTATTTT.

The rearrangement joins TRBV4-3 to TRBJ2-7; 8 positions agree with TRBD2. The CDR3 totals 15 residues. Trimming took 3 bases from V and 2 from J; bases not matched to a gene: 6. Looked up from germline, CDR1 is LGHNA and CDR2 is YSLEER. CDR3 nucleotide sequence: TGCGCCAGCAGCCAGCTAGCGGGCGGAGCCTACGAGCAGTACTTC. Protein: CASSQLAGGAYEQYF.

This clone was seen just once. The chain links TRBV28 to TRBJ2-1, with 8 positions matching TRBD2. With 2 bases clipped from V and 8 bases from J, the junction kept 17 bases outside the gene matches. Germline CDR1 MDHEN, CDR2 SYDVKM. This CDR3 has 18 residues. The CDR3 DNA is TGTGCCAGCAGTTTACCCAAACCTAGCGGGCCCCTGGGGGATGAGCAGTTCTTC. Its translation is CASSLPKPSGPLGDEQFF. The entire variable domain, with the rest obtained from reference TRBV28 and TRBJ2-1, is as follows: DVKVTQSSRYLVKRTGEKVFLECVQDMDHENMFWYRQDPGLGLRLIYFSYDVKMKEKGDIPEGYSVSREKKERFSLILESASTNQTSMYLCASSLPKPSGPLGDEQFFGPGTRLTVL.

The rearrangement uses TRBV5-1 and TRBJ2-5; D might be TRBD1 (6 bases). Germline lookup yields CDR1 SGHRS and CDR2 YFSETQ. The length of the CDR3 is 15 residues. The germline V and J ends were trimmed by 0 bases and 4 bases, with 13 bases remaining between them. The CDR3 loop is CASSLAGQSGETQYF. In DNA form, the CDR3 reads TGCGCCAGCAGCTTGGCCGGACAGAGCGGAGAGACCCAGTACTTC. The full variable domain, completed using reference TRBV5-1 and TRBJ2-5, is KAGVTQTPRYLIKTRGQQVTLSCSPISGHRSVSWYQQTPGQGLQFLFEYFSETQRNKGNFPGRFSGRQFSNSRSEMNVSTLELGDSALYLCASSLAGQSGETQYFGPGTRLLVL.

The rearrangement links TRBV29-1 to TRBJ1-1, with D perhaps matching TRBD1 (5 bases). V lost 7 bases, J lost 5 bases, and 17 bases lay in between. Germline V lookup: CDR1 SQVTM, CDR2 ANQGSEA. The CDR3 loop spans 13 amino acids. Here the CDR3 DNA reads TGCAGCGCTGGGGTGACGGGGGGGACTGAAGCTTTCTTT. Protein product: CSAGVTGGTEAFF.

The V and J genes are TRBV28 and TRBJ1-1, with a possible D match to TRBD1 (6 bases). CDR3 length: 14 residues. Deletions cut 2 bases from V and 6 bases from J, with 13 bases between. Germline V gives CDR1 MDHEN, CDR2 SYDVKM. CDR3 protein: CASSLNRVNPEAFF. The DNA of the CDR3 is TGTGCCAGCAGTTTAAACAGGGTAAACCCTGAAGCTTTCTTT.

The chain joins TRBV7-2 to TRBJ2-3; TRBD2 aligns across 7 bases. This CDR3 contains 15 residues. Germline CDR1 SGHTA, CDR2 FQGNSA. The ends lost 5 bases at V and 0 bases at J; junction bases unmatched: 5. The CDR3 loop is CASSDLAASTDTQYF. CDR3 sequence (DNA): TGTGCCAGCAGCGACCTAGCGGCTAGCACAGATACGCAGTATTTT.

The V call is TRBV6-4, the J call TRBJ2-2; D not certain. The germline V and J ends were trimmed by 4 bases and 4 bases, with 7 bases remaining between them. Germline-derived CDR1 and CDR2 are MRHNA and SNTAGT. This CDR3 has 13 residues. DNA of the CDR3: TGTGCCAGCAGTGCGAGTGTCACCGGGGAGCTGTTTTTT. It yields the protein CASSASVTGELFF.

The chain is built from TRBV21-1 and TRBJ2-1; the DNA was not compared with TRBD2, the D call given in the table. TRBV21-1 is classified as a pseudogene. The CDR3 extends over 16 amino acids. The CDR3 here is CASKLRGGPTFDEQFF. The CDR3, as DNA: TGTGCCAGCAAACTCCGGGGGGGACCTACGTTTGATGAGCAGTTCTTC.

The chain links TRBV5-1 to TRBJ1-5; 9 bases map to TRBD1. Per germline, CDR1 SGHRS and CDR2 YFSETQ. V lost 0 bases and J lost 7; bases outside the gene matches: 5. The CDR3 totals 15 residues. Written as DNA, the CDR3 is TGCGCCAGCAGCTTGGGGGGGGACAGGGACCAGCCCCAGCATTTT. It encodes CASSLGGDRDQPQHF.

This clone was observed a few times. V gene TRBV7-9 combines with J gene TRBJ2-7, with a tentative D call TRBD1 (6 bases). Deletions cut 0 bases from V and 4 bases from J, with 10 bases between. This CDR3 comprises 14 residues. CDR1 is SEHNR and CDR2 is FQNEAQ in the germline V gene (reference sequence). The CDR3 DNA is TGTGCCAGCAGCTTAGCCAGGGGCTTTTACGAGCAGTACTTC. It codes for CASSLARGFYEQYF.

This clone was picked up one time. CDR3 protein: CASRRGGSYEQYF. The CDR3 DNA reads as TGTGCCTCCAGGCGGGGGGGATCCTACGAGCAGTACTTC. The chain employs TRBV12-3 or TRBV12-4 and TRBJ2-7, with TRBD2 matching over 9 bases. The CDR3 has 13 residues. J lost 1 base, V lost 11 bases, and 6 bases had no gene match.

The CDR3 protein is CASSVGQGPFGYTF. The CDR3 DNA sequence: TGTGCCAGCAGCGTAGGACAGGGACCATTTGGCTACACCTTC. The V call is TRBV9, the J call TRBJ1-2; 7 positions match TRBD1. The J segment lost 7 bases and the V segment lost 0 bases, leaving 6 bases of the junction unmatched. The CDR3 runs 14 residues. Germline CDR1 and CDR2: SGDLS and YYNGEE.

The chain uses TRBV5-4 and TRBJ2-4; D perhaps matches TRBD2 (5 bases). V gave up 0 bases and J gave up 6 bases, with 10 bases separating them. This CDR3 has 14 amino acids. Germline V gives CDR1 SGHNT, CDR2 YYREEE (reference sequence). For the CDR3, the DNA is TGTGCCAGCAGCTTGGTCGGGGTTGGAAACATTCAGTACTTC. It encodes CASSLVGVGNIQYF.

V gene TRBV10-3 combines with J gene TRBJ2-7; possibly TRBD1 for D (6 bases). Trimming left V 8 bases short and J 6 bases short, with 17 bases between. The germline CDR1 and CDR2 sequences are ENHRY and SYGVKD. This CDR3 region has 13 residues. CDR3: CAISRGIDLEQYF. The CDR3 region has the DNA TGTGCCATCTCGAGGGGGATTGATCTCGAGCAGTACTTC.

The V call is TRBV5-6, the J call TRBJ2-7; tentatively, D is TRBD2 (6 bases). The CDR3 extends over 13 amino acids. The germline V and J ends were trimmed by 2 bases and 2 bases, with 8 bases remaining between them. The germline gives CDR1 SGHDT, CDR2 YYEEEE. The CDR3: CASSFPGAYEQYF. The DNA of the CDR3 is TGTGCCAGCAGCTTTCCGGGGGCCTACGAGCAGTACTTC.

V is TRBV28 and J is TRBJ2-7; TRBD1 aligns across 8 bases. This CDR3 is 14 amino acids long. The junction had 4 bases not matched to a gene; V was cut back by 6 bases and J by 0 bases. Germline V gene data show CDR1 as MDHEN and CDR2 as SYDVKM. The DNA of the CDR3 is TGTGCCAGCAGAGGGACAGGCAGCTCCTACGAGCAGTACTTC. It yields the protein CASRGTGSSYEQYF. The entire variable domain, with the rest obtained from reference TRBV28 and TRBJ2-7, is as follows: DVKVTQSSRYLVKRTGEKVFLECVQDMDHENMFWYRQDPGLGLRLIYFSYDVKMKEKGDIPEGYSVSREKKERFSLILESASTNQTSMYLCASRGTGSSYEQYFGPGTRLTVT.

This clone was seen only a few times. This rearrangement joins TRBV11-2 to TRBJ2-2, with 8 positions matching TRBD2. Unmatched junction bases numbered 9, after V lost 4 bases and J lost 5 bases. The CDR3 contains 16 residues. Per germline, CDR1 SGHAT and CDR2 FQNNGV. The DNA for the CDR3 is TGTGCCAGCAGCTCCCCCGGGCCTAGCGGGACCGGGGAGCTGTTTTTT. Protein: CASSSPGPSGTGELFF.

V usage is TRBV7-9 and J usage is TRBJ2-7, with 9 bases matching TRBD1. The CDR3 contains 15 residues. Germline values: CDR1 SEHNR, CDR2 FQNEAQ (reference sequence). The V and J ends lost 5 bases and 0 bases, in that order; junction bases with no gene match: 5. The CDR3 is CASSPMDRGSYEQYF. The CDR3 nucleotides are TGTGCCAGCAGCCCAATGGACAGGGGCTCCTACGAGCAGTACTTC.

V usage is TRBV19 and J usage is TRBJ1-5; tentative D call: TRBD1 (5 bases). The germline V gene has CDR1 LNHDA and CDR2 SQIVND (reference sequence). The CDR3 sequence is 15 residues long. Deletions cut 3 bases from V and 0 bases from J, with 9 bases between. The CDR3 DNA sequence: TGTGCCAGTAGTATTCGACAGAATAGCAATCAGCCCCAGCATTTT. Protein: CASSIRQNSNQPQHF.

The rearrangement joins TRBV27 to TRBJ1-1; weak D call: TRBD1 (6 bases). The CDR3 length is 14 residues. CDR1 is MNHEY, CDR2 SMNVEV, per germline (reference sequence). Trimming shortened V by 5 bases and J by 3 bases, and 13 bases separated the two germline ends. CDR3 coding DNA: TGTGCCAGCAGTCCAAGAACAGGGTACACTGAAGCTTTCTTT. Translation gives CASSPRTGYTEAFF.

The V gene is TRBV6-2 or TRBV6-3, the J gene TRBJ2-3; TRBD2 is a possible D gene (6 bases). The germline V and J ends were trimmed by 0 bases and 6 bases, with 19 bases remaining between them. The CDR3 consists of 17 residues. Germline assignment: CDR1 MNHEY and CDR2 SVGEGT. The CDR3 loop is CASSYSSLAFISDTQYF. CDR3 nucleotides: TGTGCCAGCAGTTACTCGTCACTAGCATTCATTTCGGATACGCAGTATTTT.

DNA of the CDR3: TGTGCCAGCAGTGTAGATGGGAGGGGAAGTACAGATACGCAGTATTTT. Its protein is CASSVDGRGSTDTQYF. The chain uses TRBV6-1 and TRBJ2-3; 7 positions agree with TRBD2. Germline values: CDR1 MNHNS, CDR2 SASEGT. CDR3 length: 16 amino acids. The ends lost 4 bases at V and 3 bases at J; junction bases unmatched: 10.

This chain joins TRBV7-9 and TRBJ2-3; 8 nucleotides match TRBD2. The CDR3 totals 17 residues. Trimming cost V 3 bases and J 3 bases; bases outside gene matches: 11. Looked up from germline, CDR1 is SEHNR and CDR2 is FQNEAQ (reference sequence). Here the CDR3 DNA reads TGTGCCAGCAGCTTGAGCGGGAGAAGGGGAGGGACAGATACGCAGTATTTT. As protein: CASSLSGRRGGTDTQYF.

J is TRBJ2-3 and V is TRBV11-2; TRBD2 might be the D (6 bases). Trimming left V 0 bases short and J 2 bases short, with 18 bases between. This CDR3 is built from 18 residues. Germline V gene lookup returns CDR1 SGHAT and CDR2 FQNNGV. CDR3 coding DNA: TGTGCCAGCAGCTTAGAGGATTGGGGAACGGGAGACACAGATACGCAGTATTTT. This codes for CASSLEDWGTGDTDTQYF.

Concerning this clone: The sample carries other DNA sequences with the same CDR3. The rearrangement joins TRBV28 to TRBJ1-2; 12 bases match TRBD1. Germline assignment: CDR1 MDHEN and CDR2 SYDVKM. The CDR3 has 15 amino acids. Trimming took 8 bases from V and 4 from J; bases not matched to a gene: 8. The chain's CDR3 is CASSLGQGASYGYTF. CDR3 sequence (DNA): TGTGCCAGCTCCCTGGGACAGGGGGCCTCCTATGGCTACACCTTC.

V is TRBV5-1 and J is TRBJ2-1, with 9 positions matching TRBD2. The V gene end was trimmed by 4 bases and the J gene end by 4 bases; junction bases not matched to a gene: 12. This CDR3 has 17 residues. Germline CDR1 is SGHRS and CDR2 is YFSETQ. For the CDR3, the DNA is TGCGCCAGCAGCCCGGTGGGGCTAGCGGGACTTTACAATGAGCAGTTCTTC. Translating gives CASSPVGLAGLYNEQFF.